This T cell receptor beta chain was documented in a study of vaccination and CD4 T cells after COVID-19. Trimming took 6 bases from V and 7 from J, leaving 9 bases between them. The CDR3 length is 11 residues. With respect to this clonotype: Its cognate antigen is unknown.

Noted treatment: roughly ten-day PBMC culture with coronavirus spike peptide pools or control peptides (ViraFEST assay). Study results and limitations: Spike mono-reactivity held for 304 of 307 vaccine-specific clones in convalescent patients.

Sequence data for DNA of cultured CD4+ T cells were generated by the Oncomine TCR Beta short-read assay. Using its own MiXCR run on the PCR reads, TCRdb lists one record per CDR3 protein. Among fewer than 15,000 distinct CDR3 sequences listed, 35% to 50% were seen once. The V gene is TRBV12-3 or TRBV12-4, the J gene TRBJ1-2; D is uncertain. The receptor was derived from a human donor who had recovered from COVID-19. The sequenced sample consisted of CD4+ T cells from blood, cultured in vitro. Written as DNA, the CDR3 is TGTGCCAGCAGCTTCCTCAGTGGCTACACCTTC. Its protein is CASSFLSGYTF.